This passage covers 8 T cell receptor beta chains from one sample sequenced in a study of CXCR3-negative and CXCR3-positive naive CD8 T cells (dated by TCRdb to the late 2010s). The sequencer listed for this sample is NextSeq 550. The Human TCR Profiling Kit (MiLaboratory) was used to make UMI-labeled 5' RACE TRB cDNA libraries. TCRdb reprocessed the sequencing reads and holds a single record per CDR3 protein sequence, with no DNA. The sample's own table lists tens of thousands of distinct CDR3 sequences. 14% to 15% of the sample lies in the top ten. Material: memory CD8+ T cells from blood. The sample's cell subset or site, from its label and the paper: conventional CD8+ memory T cells (TMEM), sorted as controls. The receptors were sampled from a human donor in good health. Some clones in this sample may be carry-over from other donors' samples.

The gene calls are TRBV6-5 and TRBJ2-5; as DNA is missing, the TRBD2 call by TCRdb cannot be tested. Germline V gives CDR1 MNHEY, CDR2 SVGAGI. The CDR3 totals 13 residues. CDR3 sequence reads: CASSQAGVETQYF.

The J gene is TRBJ2-5, the V gene TRBV14; TCRdb's D call, TRBD1, is unchecked because there is no DNA. The germline CDR1 and CDR2 sequences are SGHDN and FVKESK. This CDR3 comprises 17 residues. CDR3 sequence: CASSQDPPGQGVQTQYF.

V usage is TRBV20-1 and J usage is TRBJ1-1; TCRdb outputs TRBD1, but without DNA this stays unchecked. This CDR3 comprises 13 residues. CDR1 is DFQATT, CDR2 SNEGSKA, per germline (reference sequence). Here the CDR3 reads CSASGQGDTEAFF.

This rearrangement joins TRBV5-1 to TRBJ2-7; with no DNA, the TCRdb D assignment of TRBD1 cannot be verified. The CDR3 is 15 residues long. Germline V gives CDR1 SGHRS, CDR2 YFSETQ. The CDR3 sequence is CASRLEGTDSYEQYF.

The chain joins TRBV7-8 to TRBJ2-5. The CDR3 contains 15 residues. The V gene's germline CDR1 is SGHVS and CDR2 FQNEAQ. CDR3 sequence: CASSLLDGVFETQYF.

The chain has TRBV29-1 and TRBJ2-7; the TRBD2 assignment by TCRdb is unverifiable without DNA. The CDR3 runs to 15 residues. Germline values: CDR1 SQVTM, CDR2 ANQGSEA. CDR3 sequence: CSVAAREGPHYEQYF.

This chain joins TRBV27 and TRBJ2-1. Germline CDR1 is MNHEY and CDR2 is SMNVEV (reference sequence). The CDR3 sequence is 14 residues long. The CDR3 spells CASSLSSENNEQFF.

The chain is built from TRBV5-1 and TRBJ2-7; TCRdb selects TRBD1, and the lack of DNA leaves this call unchecked. CDR1 is SGHRS, CDR2 YFSETQ, per germline. This CDR3 comprises 13 residues. The CDR3 here is CASSDGTAYEQYF.